This T cell receptor beta chain was sequenced during a study of CD8 T cells in ankylosing spondylitis (dated by TCRdb to 2015 to 2018). About the study as a whole: T cell receptor beta repertoires were profiled in healthy donors and ankylosing spondylitis patients so that disease-linked TCR variants could be found. The whole study cohort included some 100 healthy donors and about two dozen ankylosing spondylitis patients. Peripheral blood was sampled, and synovial fluid was additionally collected from ankylosing spondylitis patients. On the study overall, not on this receptor specifically: Some of the motif variants had been reported before in the synovial fluid and blood of reactive arthritis patients, a finding that suggests common disease-initiation mechanisms. Significant enrichment of the disease-linked clones was reported in matched synovial fluid samples from ankylosing spondylitis patients. A CD8+ phenotype was shown by the disease-linked clones, which were found at relatively low frequencies in peripheral blood. Blood from ankylosing spondylitis patients appeared to be characterized by a TCR beta motif made up of several highly homologous amino acid variants.

The sample holds a few counts of this clonotype. Which antigen it targets is not known. It has no much larger one-base neighbor in the sample; base qualities were not kept. Trimming leaves V shorter by 6 bases and J shorter by 6 bases, with the junction holding 5 bases beyond the gene matches. Reading from cysteine to phenylalanine, the CDR3 counts 13 amino acids. The entry retains the CDR3 DNA only, 39 bases that are in frame from base 1. TCRdb lists the instrument as Illumina HiSeq 2500. Quantitative 5'-RACE with molecular barcodes was used to prepare TCR beta libraries. The published analysis was carried out like this. A new computational method based on a probabilistic model of VDJ rearrangement was used to identify disease-linked TCR variants. TCRdb handled the public reads itself, with Q25 trimming in fastp and clone calling in MiXCR, and kept productive beta chains. Identical CDR3 protein sequences are pooled into one entry, listed with their most common genes and DNA. The V and J calls come from TCRdb's annotation, not from the publication. Present in this sample are approximately 140,000 distinct CDR3 sequences, roughly 18% of which were seen just once. The ten most abundant clones make up roughly a third of the sample.

The sequence came from a male donor with ankylosing spondylitis. The specimen was blood, either unsorted or a sorted T cell fraction (not recorded which). The chain couples TRBV12-3 or TRBV12-4 to TRBJ2-1; a stretch of 7 junction bases matches TRBD2. For the CDR3, the sequence is CASRPGTTNEQFF. The bases are TGTGCCAGCAGACCCGGGACTACCAATGAGCAGTTCTTC.